The 12 T cell receptor beta chains in this list originate from one sample, sequenced in a study of Tregs in tolerant kidney transplant recipients. Libraries were prepared by immunoSEQ multiplex PCR; TCRdb keeps only in-frame clonotypes and omits some of them. The sample has approximately 99,000 clones, 90% seen once. This material consisted of CD4+ T cells from blood, taken before the transplant. Receptors were obtained from a human donor who received a combined kidney and bone marrow transplant.

The gene calls are TRBV6-1 and TRBJ1-6, with D maybe TRBD1 (5 bases). Germline lookup yields CDR1 MNHNS and CDR2 SASEGT. The CDR3 has 15 amino acids. V dropped 7 bases and J dropped 7 bases, with 17 bases sitting between them. The CDR3 here is CASTLAGHGNSPLHF. The DNA of the CDR3 is TGTGCCAGCACCCTGGCAGGACACGGCAATTCACCCCTCCACTTT.

The CDR3 here is CASSPTFGGGATYEQYF. CDR3 bases: TGTGCCAGCAGCCCCACCTTCGGCGGGGGGGCAACCTACGAGCAGTACTTC. The chain links TRBV14 to TRBJ2-7; 9 bases are a match to TRBD2. The germline V gene has CDR1 SGHDN and CDR2 FVKESK. The CDR3 has 17 residues. V shed 4 bases and J 2 bases; nucleotides not matched to a gene: 12.

The sample holds a few counts of this clone. This rearrangement joins TRBV2 to TRBJ1-5; D ambiguous. Germline V gene data show CDR1 as SNHLY and CDR2 as FYNNEI. The CDR3 length is 19 residues. With 3 bases removed from V and 0 bases from J, the gap between germline ends came to 21 bases. CDR3 residues: CASSDDVDSWAYSNQPQHF. The CDR3 coding sequence is TGTGCCAGCAGTGACGACGTGGACTCATGGGCGTATAGCAATCAGCCCCAGCATTTT.

The gene calls are TRBV6-5 and TRBJ1-1, with no clear D. The V end was cut by 2 bases, the J end by 0 bases, with 7 bases between. The CDR3 runs to 14 residues. Looked up from germline, CDR1 is MNHEY and CDR2 is SVGAGI. In DNA form, the CDR3 reads TGTGCCAGCAGTTACGTTGGCATGAACACTGAAGCTTTCTTT. Its translation: CASSYVGMNTEAFF.

The chain couples TRBV7-9 to TRBJ2-3; the D gene is possibly TRBD2 (5 bases). The V and J ends lost 3 bases and 1 base respectively, with 5 bases between them. The CDR3 spans 13 residues. The germline gives CDR1 SEHNR, CDR2 FQNEAQ (reference sequence). CDR3 nucleotides: TGTGCCAGCAGCTTCGGGGGCACAGATACGCAGTATTTT. Protein: CASSFGGTDTQYF.

The table lists this clone with a few counts. This chain uses TRBV5-6 with TRBJ1-6; a weak D match, TRBD1 (6 bases). This CDR3 contains 15 residues. Germline assignment: CDR1 SGHDT and CDR2 YYEEEE. Trimming removed 4 bases from V and 9 bases from J, with 17 bases in between. This CDR3 is CASSDIQGEASPLHF. Here the CDR3 DNA reads TGTGCCAGCAGCGATATACAGGGTGAGGCTTCACCCCTCCACTTT.

The V and J genes are TRBV18 and TRBJ2-7; TRBD2 matches 13 bases. CDR1 and CDR2 (germline): KGHSH, LQKENI. The CDR3 length is 16 residues. V lost 1 base and J lost 4; bases outside the gene matches: 4. CDR3 sequence: CASSPQGLAGAYEQYF. DNA for the CDR3: TGTGCCAGCTCACCACAAGGACTAGCGGGAGCATACGAGCAGTACTTC.

The rearrangement uses TRBV6-7 and TRBJ2-2; 9 bases fit TRBD1. TRBV6-7 counts as an open reading frame of uncertain function. The trim removed 7 bases at V and 7 bases at J, leaving 10 bases unmatched. This CDR3 region has 15 residues. CDR3 residues: CASIYRTGGFGELFF. Here the CDR3 DNA reads TGTGCCAGCATCTATCGAACAGGGGGCTTCGGGGAGCTGTTTTTT.

The chain couples TRBV4-1 to TRBJ1-2, with D hard to call. This CDR3 is built from 15 residues. Germline V gives CDR1 MGHRA, CDR2 YSYEKL. V lost 8 bases, J lost 0 bases, and 16 bases lay in between. CDR3 residues: CASSLAASTNYGYTF. In DNA, the CDR3 is TGCGCCAGCTCTCTAGCAGCCTCTACTAACTATGGCTACACCTTC.

The CDR3 DNA sequence: TGTGCCAGCAGCATAACTAGCGGCCCCTTCTACGAGCAGTACTTC. Translated, it gives CASSITSGPFYEQYF. This rearrangement joins TRBV11-2 to TRBJ2-7, with 8 bases matching TRBD2. Per the germline V gene, CDR1 is SGHAT and CDR2 is FQNNGV. V shed 5 bases and J 3 bases; nucleotides not matched to a gene: 9. This CDR3 region has 15 residues.

This clone has more than one count but fewer than ten. The V gene is TRBV14, the J gene TRBJ2-4, with D possibly being TRBD2 (5 bases). Trimming shortened V by 4 bases and J by 6 bases, and 16 bases separated the two germline ends. Germline CDR1 is SGHDN and CDR2 is FVKESK. This CDR3 comprises 15 residues. CDR3 nucleotides: TGTGCCAGCAGCCTAGGGTCCGGAGGAATAAACATTCAGTACTTC. Amino acid sequence: CASSLGSGGINIQYF.

The chain employs TRBV5-4 and TRBJ2-5; D ambiguous. This CDR3 is 14 amino acids long. CDR1 is SGHNT and CDR2 is YYREEE in the germline V gene (reference sequence). Trimming took off 2 bases at V and 4 bases at J, with 12 bases between the two ends. The CDR3 loop reads CASSFLGVGETQYF. The CDR3, as DNA: TGTGCCAGCAGCTTTCTGGGCGTTGGAGAGACCCAGTACTTC.